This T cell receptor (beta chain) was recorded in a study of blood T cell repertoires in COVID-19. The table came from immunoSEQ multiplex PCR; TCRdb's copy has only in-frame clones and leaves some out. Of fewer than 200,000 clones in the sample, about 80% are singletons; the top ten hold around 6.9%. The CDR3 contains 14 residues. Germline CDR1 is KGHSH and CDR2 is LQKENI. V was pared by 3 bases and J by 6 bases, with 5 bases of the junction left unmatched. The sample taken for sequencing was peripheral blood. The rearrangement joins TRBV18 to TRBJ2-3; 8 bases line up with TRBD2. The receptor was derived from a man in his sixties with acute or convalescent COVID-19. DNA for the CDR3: TGTGCCAGCTCACCGGGACTAGATGCTGATACGCAGTATTTT. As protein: CASSPGLDADTQYF.